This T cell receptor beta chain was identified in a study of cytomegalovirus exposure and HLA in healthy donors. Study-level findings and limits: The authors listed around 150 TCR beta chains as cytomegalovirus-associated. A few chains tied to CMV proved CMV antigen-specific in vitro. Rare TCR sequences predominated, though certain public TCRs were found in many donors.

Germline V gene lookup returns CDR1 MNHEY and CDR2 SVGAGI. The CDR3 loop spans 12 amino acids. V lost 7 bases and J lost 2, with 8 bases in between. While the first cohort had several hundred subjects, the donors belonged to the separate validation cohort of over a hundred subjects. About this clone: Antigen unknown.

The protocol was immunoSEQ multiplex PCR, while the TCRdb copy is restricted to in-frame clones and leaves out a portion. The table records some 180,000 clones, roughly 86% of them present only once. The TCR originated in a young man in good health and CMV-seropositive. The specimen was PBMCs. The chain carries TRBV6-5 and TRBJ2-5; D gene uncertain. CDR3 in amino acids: CASKGSQETQYF. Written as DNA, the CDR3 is TGTGCCAGCAAGGGCTCACAAGAGACCCAGTACTTC.